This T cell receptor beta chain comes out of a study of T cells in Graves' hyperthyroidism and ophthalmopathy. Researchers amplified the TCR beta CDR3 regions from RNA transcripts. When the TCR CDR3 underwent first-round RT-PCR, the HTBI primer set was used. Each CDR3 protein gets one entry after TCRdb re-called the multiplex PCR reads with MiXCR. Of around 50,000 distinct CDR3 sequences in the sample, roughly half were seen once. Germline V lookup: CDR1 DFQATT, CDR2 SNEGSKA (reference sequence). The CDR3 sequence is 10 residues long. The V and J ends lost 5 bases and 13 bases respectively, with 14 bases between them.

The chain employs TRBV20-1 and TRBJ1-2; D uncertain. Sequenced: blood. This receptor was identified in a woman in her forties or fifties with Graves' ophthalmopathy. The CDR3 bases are TGCAGTGCTCAGCGGGAGGCCCGCACCTTC. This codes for CSAQREARTF.